The text below deals with one T cell receptor (beta chain). This clonotype was counted ten times or more. No base-level quality is on record; no much larger clone is a single base apart. The data derive from a study of T cells after yellow fever vaccination (dated by TCRdb to 2018 to 2020). With regard to the full study: Staining for CD3, CD45RA, CCR7 and CD95 was used to sort memory subsets (EM, EMRA, CM and Tscm) on a BD FACS Aria III. Blood was collected at multiple timepoints before and after primary and secondary immunization, and bulk PBMC replicates and cell subsets were isolated. Sorting of memory subsets took place on days 0, 15 and 45 and at 18 months after primary vaccination, as well as on days 0, 15 and 45 after the 30-year booster. The SMART-Seq v4 Ultra Low Input RNA kit was used to prepare libraries from fractions with low cell numbers. Bulk TCR alpha and beta repertoires were sequenced longitudinally to track T-cell clones before and after primary and booster YFV17D yellow fever vaccination. The cohort comprised two healthy male donors, one aged 18 to 30 and one aged 30 to 39 years. Study-wide conclusions, independent of this receptor: Compared with the primary T-cell response, the secondary T-cell response was faster but weaker, reaching its peak on day 5 rather than on day 15. After the booster, most clones that had expanded after primary vaccination were detected again (approximately 96% of CD4 and around nine tenths of CD8), suggesting broad maintenance of memory. The study included only a couple of donors, which limits how far the findings can be generalized. A small fraction of clonotypes appeared in both the CD4 and CD8 compartments, likely as a result of convergent recombination. FACS-sorted repertoires could contain abundant contaminating clonotypes from the bulk population, so computational filtering was required. In the sorted memory subsets on day 0, nearly all of the vaccine-responding clonotypes fell below detection.

CDR1 and CDR2 are drawn from the germline V gene (reference sequence): SEHNR, FQNEAQ. V sheds 3 bases and J sheds 3 bases, leaving 7 bases between their ends. CDR3 length: 13 amino acids, cysteine to phenylalanine. Kept here is only the CDR3 DNA, which spans 39 bases and is read in frame from base 1. Data came from an Illumina NovaSeq 6000. TCR cDNA was synthesized by 5'RACE template switching, through which a universal primer site and unique molecular identifiers were introduced. Priming of cDNA synthesis was performed from both the TCR alpha and TCR beta constant segments. Two PCR steps were used to amplify libraries, with sample barcodes and sequencing adapters being added in the second step. Libraries were sequenced on Illumina HiSeq 2500 (2x100 bp) or NovaSeq (2x150 bp). Per the authors' processing: Reads were demultiplexed and collapsed into UMI consensus sequences with MIGEC, and V(D)J alignment was performed with MiXCR. Using edgeR on replicate PBMC samples, clonotypes were called vaccine-responding if FDR was below 0.01 and the log2 fold change was above 5 up to day 15. CD4 or CD8 identity was assigned to each bulk clonotype according to whether the clonotype was present at higher abundance in the sequenced CD4 repertoire or the sequenced CD8 repertoire. To estimate how each clone was distributed across memory phenotypes, clonotype frequencies in memory subsets were weighted by FACS-sorted cell numbers. TCRdb trimmed the raw reads at Q25, called clones with MiXCR and kept productive beta chains. Duplicate CDR3 protein sequences are folded into a single record with the most common DNA and genes. TCRdb, rather than the study authors, made the V and J calls. The sample table shows about 14,000 distinct CDR3 sequences, and roughly 8% are seen once. The top ten clones comprise 1.5% to 2% of the sample.

This specimen's treatment or condition label, interpreted: live attenuated yellow fever vaccine strain. A standard Ficoll-Paque protocol was used to isolate PBMCs from peripheral blood. For sorted memory subsets, RNA extraction was done with the RNeasy Micro Kit. The sequenced sample was PBMCs, either bulk or a sorted T-cell subset (CD4+, CD8+, memory, or dextramer-sorted; not recorded which), obtained on the day of the yellow fever booster vaccination. The clonotype was recovered from a man younger than 30 who received the YFV17D yellow fever vaccine. This chain is built from TRBV7-9 and TRBJ2-3; the D segment cannot be called with confidence. The CDR3 has the sequence CASSFSRTDTQYF. The DNA is TGTGCCAGCAGCTTTTCCCGGACAGATACGCAGTATTTT.